This note documents a single TCR beta chain sequence. Its matching antigen is unknown. The sample comes from a study of cytomegalovirus exposure and HLA in healthy donors. Study-level findings and limits: After further analysis at a later stage, 16,951 TCR beta sequences were associated with HLA alleles at 0.05 false discovery rate. Prediction of most subjects' HLA-A and HLA-B alleles by TCR beta sequences was reportedly accurate. The investigators catalogued 150 or so TCR beta chains as cytomegalovirus-associated. Previously analyzed data showed that most TCR beta V segments were productive at a frequency of about 90% or about 30%.

PCR employed 60 Vbeta and 13 Jbeta primers. The method was immunoSEQ multiplex PCR; TCRdb's version includes in-frame clones alone and lacks a portion of them. The sample gives about 150,000 clones, 80% to 85% of which show up once; approximately 3.6% is in the top ten. The CDR3 spans 15 residues. Trimming removed 3 bases from V and 6 bases from J; junction bases left unmatched: 10. CDR1 MNHEY and CDR2 SVGAGI come from the germline V gene. The chain carries TRBV6-5 and TRBJ1-2, with TRBD1 matching 7 bases. The sequence was collected from a male donor in good health and CMV-seronegative. Input material: PBMCs. The CDR3 region is CASSYLDRAPNGYTF. CDR3 sequence (DNA): TGTGCCAGCAGTTATCTAGACAGGGCCCCTAATGGCTACACCTTC.